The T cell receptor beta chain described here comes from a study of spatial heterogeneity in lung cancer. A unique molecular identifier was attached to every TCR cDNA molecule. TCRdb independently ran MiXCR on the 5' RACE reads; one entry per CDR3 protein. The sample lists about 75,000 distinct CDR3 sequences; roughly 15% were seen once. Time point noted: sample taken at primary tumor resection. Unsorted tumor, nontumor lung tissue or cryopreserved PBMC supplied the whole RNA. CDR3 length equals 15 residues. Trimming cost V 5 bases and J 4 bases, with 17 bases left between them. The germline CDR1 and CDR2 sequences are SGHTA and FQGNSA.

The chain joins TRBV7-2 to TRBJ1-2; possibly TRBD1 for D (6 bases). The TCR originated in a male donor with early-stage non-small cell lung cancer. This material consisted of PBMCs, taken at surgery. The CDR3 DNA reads TGTGCCAGCAGCCCCCACAGGGAAAAGGGCTATGGCTACACCTTC. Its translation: CASSPHREKGYGYTF.